This T cell receptor beta chain was obtained from a study of shared T cell receptors in the human thymus. Libraries were prepared by immunoSEQ multiplex PCR; TCRdb keeps only in-frame clonotypes and omits some of them. The sample has about 710,000 clones; around 87% are singletons. The CDR3 is 15 amino acids. Germline V gene sequence: CDR1 SGHRS, CDR2 YFSETQ. With V trimmed by 1 base and J by 0 bases, 3 bases remained unmatched. The same specimen was also included in a second study, on human thymus T cells. That source reports: Those donating were healthy Finnish infants in corrective surgery for congenital heart defects. Resections from corrective heart surgery supplied the thymus tissue. Gene usage (both V and J) appeared biased in thymic and blood repertoires. Related work found strong thymic repertoire overlap between unrelated individuals.

V is TRBV5-1 and J is TRBJ1-2, with 7 bases fitting TRBD1. The origin of this receptor is a boy younger than two with a congenital heart defect. The specimen was thymocytes. CDR3 DNA: TGCGCCAGCAGCTTGACCCAGGGGGCTAACTATGGCTACACCTTC. Translation gives CASSLTQGANYGYTF.